These 21 T cell receptor beta chains share one sample of origin, sequenced in a study of blood T cell repertoires in COVID-19. Assay: immunoSEQ multiplex PCR; the TCRdb copy retains only in-frame clones and omits some. This sample has some 320,000 clones, with around nine tenths found just once. The sequencing sample was made of peripheral blood. These receptors were taken from a woman aged 25 to 45 with COVID-19, enrolled during active disease.

This chain joins TRBV10-1 and TRBJ1-2; no clear D. The V gene's germline CDR1 is WNHNN and CDR2 SYGVQD (reference sequence). This CDR3 is 12 amino acids long. V was clipped by 3 bases and J by 3 bases, with 5 bases between them. In nucleotides, the CDR3 is TGCGCCAGCAGTGACACGGACTATGGCTACACCTTC. It is translated as CASSDTDYGYTF.

This chain connects TRBV14 to TRBJ1-2; D uncertain. This CDR3 contains 13 residues. V shed 2 bases and J shed 7 bases, with 11 bases lying between them. CDR1 and CDR2 (germline): SGHDN, FVKESK. The CDR3 sequence is CASSQLVTGGYTF. CDR3 nucleotides: TGTGCCAGCAGCCAACTCGTTACGGGTGGCTACACCTTC. The full variable domain, rest sourced from reference TRBV14 and TRBJ1-2, is EAGVTQFPSHSVIEKGQTVTLRCDPISGHDNLYWYRRVMGKEIKFLLHFVKESKQDESGMPNNRFLAERTGGTYSTLKVQPAELEDSGVYFCASSQLVTGGYTFGSGTRLTVV.

This chain connects TRBV7-9 to TRBJ1-1, with a weak D call TRBD1 (5 bases). The CDR3 is 14 residues long. Between the trimmed V and J ends, which lost 5 bases and 7 bases, there was a span of 17 bases. Per germline, CDR1 SEHNR and CDR2 FQNEAQ (reference sequence). This chain's CDR3 is CASSRGVELGEAFF. In DNA, the CDR3 is TGTGCCAGCAGCCGGGGGGTGGAGCTCGGTGAAGCTTTCTTT. Full variable domain (remainder filled in from reference TRBV7-9 and TRBJ1-1): DTGVSQNPRHKITKRGQNVTFRCDPISEHNRLYWYRQTLGQGPEFLTYFQNEAQLEKSRLLSDRFSAERPKGSFSTLEIQRTEQGDSAMYLCASSRGVELGEAFFGQGTRLTVV.

The V call is TRBV29-1, the J call TRBJ1-1, with D perhaps matching TRBD1 (6 bases). The CDR3 is 15 amino acids. Germline V gene data show CDR1 as SQVTM and CDR2 as ANQGSEA. V was clipped by 4 bases and J by 1 base, with 16 bases between them. DNA for the CDR3: TGCAGCGTTGCCCCTTTCAGGGGTAAGAACACTGAAGCTTTCTTT. Translating gives CSVAPFRGKNTEAFF.

The chain employs TRBV19 and TRBJ1-6; no definite D call. Germline V gene lookup returns CDR1 LNHDA and CDR2 SQIVND (reference sequence). V was shortened by 7 bases and J by 0 bases, with 25 bases between the two germline ends. This CDR3 contains 20 residues. This CDR3 is CASIRGGWAAPSSYNSPLHF. The DNA of the CDR3 is TGTGCCAGTATTCGTGGAGGCTGGGCAGCACCGAGCTCCTATAATTCACCCCTCCACTTT. The complete variable domain, with remaining parts taken from reference TRBV19 and TRBJ1-6, reads DGGITQSPKYLFRKEGQNVTLSCEQNLNHDAMYWYRQDPGQGLRLIYYSQIVNDFQKGDIAEGYSVSREKKESFPLTVTSAQKNPTAFYLCASIRGGWAAPSSYNSPLHFGNGTRLTVT.

The rearrangement joins TRBV6-8 to TRBJ1-2; tentative D call: TRBD1 (5 bases). CDR1 and CDR2 (germline): MNHGY, SAAAGT. Trimming took 2 bases from V and 7 from J, leaving 5 bases between them. This CDR3 is 11 amino acids long. The CDR3 here is CASSYRGGYTF. As DNA, the CDR3 is TGTGCCAGCAGTTACAGGGGTGGCTACACCTTC.

The chain has TRBV20-1 and TRBJ1-1; tentative D call: TRBD1 (5 bases). The length of the CDR3 is 16 residues. Per the germline V gene, CDR1 is DFQATT and CDR2 is SNEGSKA (reference sequence). Trimming took 3 bases from V and 4 from J, leaving 21 bases between them. The CDR3 spells CSASIKPVRGFTEAFF. The CDR3 coding sequence is TGCAGTGCTAGTATCAAGCCCGTGCGGGGGTTCACTGAAGCTTTCTTT.

The count of this clone is one. V gene TRBV11-2 combines with J gene TRBJ2-7, with 7 nucleotides matching TRBD2. Germline CDR1 reads SGHAT; CDR2 reads FQNNGV. Unmatched junction bases numbered 3, after V lost 1 base and J lost 3 bases. CDR3 length: 14 residues. The chain's CDR3 is CASSLGWGGYEQYF. CDR3 DNA: TGTGCCAGCAGCTTAGGTTGGGGGGGCTACGAGCAGTACTTC.

This sequence joins TRBV19 and TRBJ2-1; 7 positions agree with TRBD2. Losses at the gene ends were 2 bases for V and 5 bases for J; bases not matched to a gene: 12. The CDR3 sequence is 17 residues long. Germline lookup yields CDR1 LNHDA and CDR2 SQIVND (reference sequence). CDR3 sequence reads: CASSILSGEGWNNEQFF. DNA for the CDR3: TGTGCCAGTAGTATATTAAGCGGGGAGGGCTGGAACAATGAGCAGTTCTTC.

The chain uses TRBV27 and TRBJ2-6; D gene uncertain. Germline lookup yields CDR1 MNHEY and CDR2 SMNVEV (reference sequence). This CDR3 region has 19 residues. V was clipped by 5 bases and J by 0 bases, with 20 bases between them. The CDR3 coding sequence is TGTGCCAGCAGTACAATCCCGACACTCACCCCCTCTGGGGCCAACGTCCTGACTTTC. Its translation: CASSTIPTLTPSGANVLTF.

The rearrangement links TRBV4-2 to TRBJ2-7; 7 bases align to TRBD2. The CDR3 runs 15 residues. In germline, CDR1 is LGHNA, CDR2 YNFKEQ. After removal of 0 bases from V and 5 bases from J, the junction contained 7 bases not matched to a gene. CDR3 nucleotide sequence: TGTGCCAGCAGCCAAGAAGGGAGGGTCCATGACGAGCAGTACTTC. Protein product: CASSQEGRVHDEQYF.

This clone was recorded only once. The chain joins TRBV24-1 to TRBJ2-3, with 10 bases lining up with TRBD1. The CDR3 contains 15 residues. Trimming at V came to 5 bases and at J to 5 bases, leaving 6 bases not matched to a gene. Germline V CDR1 and CDR2: KGHDR, SFDVKD. This chain's CDR3 is CATSGPGQGKDTQYF. DNA of the CDR3: TGTGCCACCAGTGGTCCGGGACAGGGGAAAGATACGCAGTATTTT.

The chain has TRBV2 and TRBJ2-7, with D maybe TRBD1 (5 bases). Germline V gene data show CDR1 as SNHLY and CDR2 as FYNNEI. The V gene lost 7 bases and the J gene lost 0 bases, with 19 bases spanning the gap. The CDR3 extends over 16 amino acids. The CDR3 DNA follows: TGTGCCAGCACCCCTTCTAAAAAGACAGTCTCCTACGAGCAGTACTTC. The encoded protein is CASTPSKKTVSYEQYF.

The V gene is TRBV7-9, the J gene TRBJ2-3; 9 bases fit TRBD2. The J segment lost 2 bases and the V segment lost 5 bases, leaving 14 bases of the junction unmatched. Germline V gives CDR1 SEHNR, CDR2 FQNEAQ (reference sequence). The CDR3 extends over 18 amino acids. CDR3 coding DNA: TGTGCCAGCAGCCAGGGGGGACTAGCCCAGAGCATCACAGATACGCAGTATTTT. This sequence encodes CASSQGGLAQSITDTQYF.

The V gene is TRBV27, the J gene TRBJ2-1, with 12 bases identical to TRBD2. The CDR3 extends over 17 amino acids. The germline CDR1 and CDR2 sequences are MNHEY and SMNVEV (reference sequence). V lost 3 bases and J lost 6; bases outside the gene matches: 9. CDR3 residues: CASSFPRLAGAANEQFF. Written as DNA, the CDR3 is TGTGCCAGCAGTTTTCCACGACTAGCGGGGGCGGCCAATGAGCAGTTCTTC.

This clone has only one observation. This sequence joins TRBV6-5 and TRBJ1-1; the D is unclear. Trimming took 8 bases from V and 0 from J, leaving 4 bases between them. The germline gives CDR1 MNHEY, CDR2 SVGAGI. The CDR3 runs to 11 residues. CDR3 sequence: CASEMNTEAFF. DNA of the CDR3: TGTGCCAGCGAGATGAACACTGAAGCTTTCTTT.

The V and J genes are TRBV6-2 or TRBV6-3 and TRBJ1-5, with D perhaps TRBD1 (6 bases). This CDR3 is built from 13 residues. V was shortened by 2 bases and J by 7 bases, with 9 bases between the two germline ends. Germline V lookup: CDR1 MNHEY, CDR2 SVGEGT. CDR3: CASSYNGGQPQHF. The CDR3 DNA is TGTGCCAGCAGTTACAATGGGGGCCAGCCCCAGCATTTT.

The chain is built from TRBV6-5 and TRBJ2-5; weak D call: TRBD2 (5 bases). CDR3 length: 15 residues. Germline V gene data show CDR1 as MNHEY and CDR2 as SVGAGI. Trimming left V 6 bases short and J 2 bases short, with 16 bases between. Here the CDR3 reads CASSYQAGLQETQYF. CDR3 bases: TGTGCCAGCAGCTACCAGGCAGGACTTCAAGAGACCCAGTACTTC.

This sequence joins TRBV5-4 and TRBJ2-7, with TRBD1 identical over 7 bases. The ends lost 4 bases at V and 3 bases at J; junction bases unmatched: 10. This CDR3 region has 15 residues. Germline V gene lookup returns CDR1 SGHNT and CDR2 YYREEE (reference sequence). The CDR3 coding sequence is TGTGCCAGCAGCGGCGGCCCCAGGGGGATCTACGAGCAGTACTTC. Translation: CASSGGPRGIYEQYF. Full variable domain (remainder filled in from reference TRBV5-4 and TRBJ2-7): ETGVTQSPTHLIKTRGQQVTLRCSSQSGHNTVSWYQQALGQGPQFIFQYYREEENGRGNFPPRFSGLQFPNYSSELNVNALELDDSALYLCASSGGPRGIYEQYFGPGTRLTVT.

This clone was found once. V gene TRBV15 combines with J gene TRBJ2-2, with 9 nucleotides matching TRBD1. The CDR3 runs to 16 residues. With V trimmed by 5 bases and J by 1 base, 5 bases remained unmatched. Germline V gene data show CDR1 as LNHNV and CDR2 as YYDKDF (reference sequence). The CDR3: CATSEPGQGNTGELFF. CDR3 DNA: TGTGCCACCAGCGAGCCGGGACAGGGGAACACCGGGGAGCTGTTTTTT.

This chain uses TRBV14 with TRBJ1-1; 8 bases fit TRBD1. Looked up from germline, CDR1 is SGHDN and CDR2 is FVKESK. The CDR3 consists of 14 residues. Trimming cost V 7 bases and J 8 bases; bases outside gene matches: 12. In nucleotides, the CDR3 is TGTGCCAGCACCAATCGCCCAAGGACAGGGGAAGCTTTCTTT. This translates into CASTNRPRTGEAFF.